The 22 T cell receptor beta chains below all came from one sample that was sequenced in a study of T cell changes during pregnancy in multiple sclerosis. TCRdb's copy holds only in-frame clones and misses some; the assay was immunoSEQ multiplex PCR. The table shows roughly 61,000 clones, with roughly 94% occurring only once. Here the sequenced sample was CD8+ T cells from peripheral blood mononuclear cells, taken after pregnancy. The receptors were gathered from a female donor with multiple sclerosis, enrolled in a pregnancy study.

This chain links TRBV21-1 with TRBJ2-5; the table's TRBD2 call for D was not verified on the DNA. TRBV21-1 is a listed pseudogene. This CDR3 has 15 amino acids. The CDR3, as DNA: TGTGCCAGCAGCAAAACCCGGGGGGCGCGGGAGACCCAGTACTTC. As protein: CASSKTRGARETQYF.

The chain carries TRBV5-1 and TRBJ2-1; TRBD2 agrees at 8 bases. Germline trimming cut 0 bases from V and 6 bases from J; bases unmatched to any gene: 5. The germline V gene encodes CDR1 SGHRS and CDR2 YFSETQ. CDR3 length: 15 residues. CDR3 DNA sequence: TGCGCCAGCAGCTTGGAGACGGGAGGGGTCAATGAGCAGTTCTTC. Its translation is CASSLETGGVNEQFF.

The chain recombines TRBV7-9 with TRBJ2-1; 9 nucleotides align to TRBD2. The CDR3 is 16 residues long. V shed 8 bases and J 0 bases; nucleotides not matched to a gene: 8. Looked up from germline, CDR1 is SEHNR and CDR2 is FQNEAQ (reference sequence). This CDR3 reads CASELAGWSSYNEQFF. DNA for the CDR3: TGTGCCAGCGAACTAGCGGGCTGGAGCTCCTACAATGAGCAGTTCTTC.

The rearrangement joins TRBV4-3 to TRBJ2-7; a weak D match, TRBD2 (6 bases). The CDR3 runs to 15 residues. V was cut by 1 base and J by 0 bases, with 10 bases left in between. Germline CDR1 and CDR2: LGHNA and YSLEER. CDR3 sequence reads: CASSQGVAASYEQYF. The CDR3 bases are TGCGCCAGCAGCCAAGGAGTAGCGGCCTCCTACGAGCAGTACTTC.

V usage is TRBV9 and J usage is TRBJ1-2; a possible D gene is TRBD1 (5 bases). The CDR3 runs to 18 residues. Trimming pared 4 bases from V and 3 bases from J, leaving 25 bases between. Germline CDR1 reads SGDLS; CDR2 reads YYNGEE. CDR3 residues: CASSLGGESNSFYYGYTF. The CDR3 DNA reads as TGTGCCAGCAGCCTTGGGGGGGAGTCGAACTCCTTCTACTATGGCTACACCTTC. Based on the CDR3 plus reference TRBV9 and TRBJ1-2, the full variable domain is DSGVTQTPKHLITATGQRVTLRCSPRSGDLSVYWYQQSLDQGLQFLIQYYNGEERAKGNILERFSAQQFPDLHSELNLSSLELGDSALYFCASSLGGESNSFYYGYTFGSGTRLTVV.

The chain employs TRBV7-2 and TRBJ2-7, with TRBD2 as a possible D gene (6 bases). The CDR3 is 15 amino acids. V lost 1 base, J lost 4 bases, and 14 bases lay in between. Germline CDR1 and CDR2: SGHTA and FQGNSA. In DNA, the CDR3 is TGTGCCAGCAGCTTAGGGGGGACTGGCCAATACGAGCAGTACTTC. This encodes CASSLGGTGQYEQYF. Full variable domain (remainder filled in from reference TRBV7-2 and TRBJ2-7): GAGVSQSPSNKVTEKGKDVELRCDPISGHTALYWYRQSLGQGLEFLIYFQGNSAPDKSGLPSDRFSAERTGGSVSTLTIQRTQQEDSAVYLCASSLGGTGQYEQYFGPGTRLTVT.

The chain carries TRBV9 and TRBJ1-2; TRBD1 agrees at 11 bases. The ends lost 6 bases at V and 8 bases at J; junction bases unmatched: 9. Looked up from germline, CDR1 is SGDLS and CDR2 is YYNGEE. CDR3 length: 14 residues. The CDR3 DNA reads TGTGCCAGCACCCGGACAGGGGGCTTGTGGGGCTACACCTTC. Protein: CASTRTGGLWGYTF.

The chain uses TRBV14 and TRBJ2-7; 7 bases match TRBD2. The CDR3 totals 14 residues. Germline V CDR1 and CDR2: SGHDN, FVKESK. V lost 6 bases to trimming and J lost 1 base; unmatched junction nucleotides: 6. As DNA, the CDR3 is TGTGCCAGCAGACTAAGCGGGGCTTCCTACGAGCAGTACTTC. Its protein is CASRLSGASYEQYF. The variable domain in full, completed from reference TRBV14 and TRBJ2-7, reads EAGVTQFPSHSVIEKGQTVTLRCDPISGHDNLYWYRRVMGKEIKFLLHFVKESKQDESGMPNNRFLAERTGGTYSTLKVQPAELEDSGVYFCASRLSGASYEQYFGPGTRLTVT.

The V call is TRBV10-3, the J call TRBJ2-3, with 11 bases matching TRBD2. The CDR3 is 14 amino acids. V gave up 10 bases and J gave up 4 bases; unmatched junction bases: 7. CDR1 and CDR2 from the germline V gene are ENHRY and SYGVKD. CDR3 amino acids: CATFSGRASDTQYF. DNA of the CDR3: TGTGCCACTTTTAGCGGGAGGGCCTCAGATACGCAGTATTTT.

The V call is TRBV11-2, the J call TRBJ2-7; D gene ambiguous. The CDR3 loop spans 13 amino acids. Germline CDR1 SGHAT, CDR2 FQNNGV. Trimming removed 6 bases from V and 3 bases from J, with 12 bases in between. The CDR3 DNA sequence: TGTGCCAGCAGATTCGGGTCACTCTACGAGCAGTACTTC. It encodes CASRFGSLYEQYF.

This chain joins TRBV9 and TRBJ2-7, with 8 positions matching TRBD1. Trimming at V came to 0 bases and at J to 3 bases, leaving 8 bases not matched to a gene. The CDR3 length is 16 residues. Germline CDR1 is SGDLS and CDR2 is YYNGEE. The CDR3 protein is CASSVADTGGSYEQYF. As DNA, the CDR3 is TGTGCCAGCAGCGTAGCCGACACAGGGGGAAGCTACGAGCAGTACTTC.

The chain is built from TRBV7-3 and TRBJ2-7; D remains unclear. This CDR3 contains 12 residues. The V end was cut by 5 bases, the J end by 7 bases, with 12 bases between. The germline CDR1 and CDR2 sequences are SGHTA and FQGTGA. The CDR3 loop is CASSHSTREQYF. In DNA, the CDR3 is TGTGCCAGCAGCCATTCAACTCGGGAGCAGTACTTC.

The chain is built from TRBV13 and TRBJ2-7, with TRBD1 matching 8 bases. The trim removed 6 bases at V and 0 bases at J, leaving 4 bases unmatched. CDR1 is PRHDT, CDR2 FYEKMQ, per germline (reference sequence). The CDR3 runs 14 residues. The CDR3 DNA reads as TGTGCCAGCAGGGGACAGGCGAGCTCCTACGAGCAGTACTTC. It yields the protein CASRGQASSYEQYF. The whole variable domain, remainder taken from reference TRBV13 and TRBJ2-7, is AAGVIQSPRHLIKEKRETATLKCYPIPRHDTVYWYQQGPGQDPQFLISFYEKMQSDKGSIPDRFSAQQFSDYHSELNMSSLELGDSALYFCASRGQASSYEQYFGPGTRLTVT.

The rearrangement joins TRBV4-1 to TRBJ2-5, with D possibly TRBD2 on 5 matching bases. The CDR3 consists of 13 residues. CDR1 and CDR2 (germline): MGHRA, YSYEKL. The V gene lost 4 bases and the J gene lost 4 bases, with 10 bases spanning the gap. The CDR3 DNA follows: TGCGCCAGCAGCCTGGAGAGGGTAGAGACCCAGTACTTC. This translates into CASSLERVETQYF.

This chain connects TRBV5-1 to TRBJ2-1, with 8 bases matching TRBD1. Per germline, CDR1 SGHRS and CDR2 YFSETQ. This CDR3 region has 15 residues. V trimming: 2 bases; J trimming: 2 bases; junction bases outside the gene matches: 3. The DNA of the CDR3 is TGCGCCAGCAGCTTTGGGACAGGAGCCTACAATGAGCAGTTCTTC. Amino acid sequence: CASSFGTGAYNEQFF.

This CDR3 reads CASSPGHRSTDTQYF. The CDR3 bases are TGTGCCAGCAGTCCGGGACACCGGAGCACAGATACGCAGTATTTT. The rearrangement joins TRBV7-9 to TRBJ2-3; D possibly corresponds to TRBD1 (6 bases). The V and J ends lost 6 bases and 0 bases respectively, with 13 bases between them. CDR1 and CDR2 from the germline V gene are SEHNR and FQNEAQ (reference sequence). The CDR3 runs 15 residues.

The V gene is TRBV6-5, the J gene TRBJ2-7; 10 nucleotides match TRBD2. There are 13 residues in the CDR3. V trimming: 6 bases; J trimming: 7 bases; junction bases outside the gene matches: 6. In germline, CDR1 is MNHEY, CDR2 SVGAGI. Written as DNA, the CDR3 is TGTGCCAGCAGCCACCAGACTAGCGGGGAGCAGTACTTC. Its protein product is CASSHQTSGEQYF.

The V and J genes are TRBV5-1 and TRBJ2-2, with TRBD1 matching 9 bases. V shed 8 bases, J shed 3 bases, and the junction held 8 bases outside the gene matches. The CDR3 length is 15 residues. In germline, CDR1 is SGHRS, CDR2 YFSETQ. For the CDR3, the DNA is TGCGCCAGTGCGACGACAGGGGGGTACACCGGGGAGCTGTTTTTT. Translating gives CASATTGGYTGELFF.

The chain couples TRBV28 to TRBJ1-1, with 7 bases identical to TRBD1. The CDR3 has 13 residues. Looked up from germline, CDR1 is MDHEN and CDR2 is SYDVKM. After removal of 3 bases from V and 4 bases from J, the junction contained 2 bases not matched to a gene. The CDR3 DNA reads as TGTGCCAGCAGTTTCAGGGGGATCACTGAAGCTTTCTTT. This codes for CASSFRGITEAFF.

The genes are TRBV28 and TRBJ2-7, with a weak D call TRBD2 (6 bases). V dropped 6 bases and J dropped 2 bases, with 17 bases sitting between them. CDR1 MDHEN and CDR2 SYDVKM come from the germline V gene. CDR3 length equals 15 residues. DNA for the CDR3: TGTGCCAGCAGCAAACGGCCGGGACTTACCTACGAGCAGTACTTC. This codes for CASSKRPGLTYEQYF. The full variable domain, rest sourced from reference TRBV28 and TRBJ2-7, is DVKVTQSSRYLVKRTGEKVFLECVQDMDHENMFWYRQDPGLGLRLIYFSYDVKMKEKGDIPEGYSVSREKKERFSLILESASTNQTSMYLCASSKRPGLTYEQYFGPGTRLTVT.

The gene calls are TRBV4-1 and TRBJ2-7; D possibly corresponds to TRBD1 (6 bases). V dropped 2 bases and J dropped 3 bases, with 11 bases sitting between them. The CDR3 runs 14 residues. Germline CDR1 MGHRA, CDR2 YSYEKL. The CDR3 DNA sequence: TGCGCCAGCAGCCAACCGGGACAAGGCTACGAGCAGTACTTC. Translated, it gives CASSQPGQGYEQYF.

The chain uses TRBV9 and TRBJ2-6; D gene unclear. Germline lookup yields CDR1 SGDLS and CDR2 YYNGEE. The CDR3 is 14 residues long. The V end lost 3 bases, the J end lost 0 bases, and 4 bases lay between the germline ends. The CDR3 DNA reads as TGTGCCAGCAGCGACTACTCTGGGGCCAACGTCCTGACTTTC. Translating gives CASSDYSGANVLTF.